The 10 T cell receptor beta chains below come from one sample, sequenced in a study of PD-1 blockade in mismatch repair-deficient tumors. Libraries were prepared by immunoSEQ multiplex PCR; TCRdb keeps only in-frame clonotypes and omits some of them. The table shows about 67,000 clones, with approximately 82% occurring only once. The sample consisted of peripheral blood, taken 2 weeks after starting pembrolizumab. These receptors were collected from an adult with mismatch repair-deficient cancer.

The chain employs TRBV6-5 and TRBJ1-5; 7 bases line up with TRBD1. Germline V lookup: CDR1 MNHEY, CDR2 SVGAGI. The CDR3 totals 15 residues. The V segment lost 4 bases and the J segment 1 base; nucleotides outside the gene matches: 4. Written as DNA, the CDR3 is TGTGCCAGCAGTTCTGGACAGGTGAGCAATCAGCCCCAGCATTTT. Translated: CASSSGQVSNQPQHF.

The genes are TRBV9 and TRBJ2-1; 12 bases fit TRBD2. Germline V gene sequence: CDR1 SGDLS, CDR2 YYNGEE. The trim removed 4 bases at V and 0 bases at J, leaving 11 bases unmatched. This CDR3 region has 19 residues. The CDR3 region is CASSLGPILAGGSYNEQFF. The CDR3 region has the DNA TGTGCCAGCAGCCTCGGTCCCATACTAGCGGGGGGCTCCTACAATGAGCAGTTCTTC.

The chain employs TRBV9 and TRBJ1-2; perhaps TRBD1 as D (5 bases). V was cut by 0 bases and J by 8 bases, with 14 bases left in between. The CDR3 totals 14 residues. CDR1 SGDLS and CDR2 YYNGEE come from the germline V gene. Here the CDR3 reads CASSVDPGQGGYTF. CDR3 DNA sequence: TGTGCCAGCAGCGTAGACCCGGGGCAGGGCGGCTACACCTTC.

CDR3 loop: CAISAVIRERGGDTEAFF. Here the CDR3 DNA reads TGTGCCATCTCAGCCGTTATCCGGGAAAGAGGAGGGGACACTGAAGCTTTCTTT. The gene calls are TRBV7-9 and TRBJ1-1, with D tentatively TRBD1 (5 bases). Per the germline V gene, CDR1 is SEHNR and CDR2 is FQNEAQ (reference sequence). The V and J ends lost 10 bases and 3 bases respectively, with 30 bases between them. The CDR3 totals 18 residues.

The gene calls are TRBV4-2 and TRBJ2-2, with no clear D. The germline V gene has CDR1 LGHNA and CDR2 YNFKEQ. Trimming cost V 0 bases and J 6 bases, with 11 bases left between them. This CDR3 is built from 15 residues. The CDR3 reads CASSQDRGVAGELFF. The CDR3 nucleotides read TGTGCCAGCAGCCAAGATCGTGGGGTGGCCGGGGAGCTGTTTTTT.

This clone was recorded a few times. CDR3 bases: TGTGCCAGCAACACAGGGTCAGGTGAGACCCAGTACTTC. This codes for CASNTGSGETQYF. The chain has TRBV21-1 and TRBJ2-5; whether TRBD1, the table's D call, matches the DNA was not checked. TRBV21-1 corresponds to a pseudogene. This CDR3 spans 13 amino acids.

The CDR3 bases are TGTGCCAGCAGTGAGATTTGGACGGAGAATGAAAAACTGTTTTTT. Translating it yields CASSEIWTENEKLFF. This chain joins TRBV6-1 and TRBJ1-4; D not certain. CDR3 length: 15 residues. Germline V gene sequence: CDR1 MNHNS, CDR2 SASEGT. The V gene lost 3 bases and the J gene lost 5 bases, with 13 bases spanning the gap.

CDR3 loop: CASSLSRDPETQYF. The CDR3 DNA follows: TGTGCCAGCAGCTTATCCCGAGATCCGGAGACCCAGTACTTC. The chain employs TRBV7-9 and TRBJ2-5; D is undetermined. The CDR3 has 14 residues. The germline V and J ends were trimmed by 2 bases and 5 bases, with 12 bases remaining between them. CDR1 is SEHNR, CDR2 FQNEAQ, per germline (reference sequence). Together with reference TRBV7-9 and TRBJ2-5, the CDR3 gives the full variable domain: DTGVSQNPRHKITKRGQNVTFRCDPISEHNRLYWYRQTLGQGPEFLTYFQNEAQLEKSRLLSDRFSAERPKGSFSTLEIQRTEQGDSAMYLCASSLSRDPETQYFGPGTRLLVL.

The V and J genes are TRBV7-3 and TRBJ2-5, with D possibly matching TRBD2 (6 bases). The V end lost 0 bases, the J end lost 1 base, and 9 bases lay between the germline ends. CDR1 and CDR2 (germline): SGHTA, FQGTGA. CDR3 size: 15 residues. CDR3 sequence reads: CASSLTSGSQETQYF. CDR3 DNA sequence: TGTGCCAGCAGCTTAACTAGCGGATCCCAAGAGACCCAGTACTTC.

CDR3 sequence (DNA): TGTGCCAGCAGTCGAATTAGCGGGATCGGAACAGATACGCAGTATTTT. Translating it yields CASSRISGIGTDTQYF. The J gene is TRBJ2-3, the V gene TRBV11-2, with TRBD2 identical over 8 bases. With V trimmed by 6 bases and J by 3 bases, 11 bases remained unmatched. Germline V CDR1 and CDR2: SGHAT, FQNNGV. CDR3 length equals 16 residues.